This T cell receptor beta chain was sequenced for a study of cytomegalovirus exposure and HLA in healthy donors. Study-wide results and caveats: Accurate predictions that matched the HLA-A and HLA-B alleles of most subjects were reportedly made from TCR beta sequences. The study flagged some 170 TCR beta chains as cytomegalovirus-associated.

Although they were nominally healthy when sampled, donors likely had unrecorded immune exposures. On this clone: Its matching antigen is unknown.

CDR3 size: 13 residues. The germline V gene encodes CDR1 SGHVS and CDR2 FQNEAQ. The junction had 2 bases not matched to a gene; V was cut back by 5 bases and J by 5 bases. 13 Jbeta primers and 60 Vbeta primers were used for the PCR. Generated by immunoSEQ multiplex PCR, the TCRdb table keeps only in-frame clones and is missing some. Of 200,000 to 250,000 clones listed, 82% are singletons. The chain carries TRBV7-8 and TRBJ1-2, with 10 nucleotides matching TRBD1. The clonotype comes from a woman aged 40-49 years in good health and CMV-seropositive. The sequenced sample was PBMCs. CDR3 nucleotide sequence: TGTGCCAGCAGCCGACAGGGGGCGTATGGCTACACCTTC. Residues: CASSRQGAYGYTF.